This TCR beta chain was recorded in a study of T cell responses to AZD1222 COVID-19 vaccine. General study findings and limits: Once two AZD1222 doses were given, Spike-specific TCR breadth and depth went up. All repertoire sampling was performed exclusively after the peak T cell response. Unmutated regions of variants are reportedly targeted by nearly half of spike-specific TCRs. Spike regions recognized by vaccine-associated CD4 TCRs spanned the protein, led by 160-218 and 743-854.

To note about this clone: Its specificity is not known.

V lost 6 bases, J lost 2 bases, and 4 bases stayed unmatched. The CDR3 sequence is 15 residues long. Germline V gene lookup returns CDR1 MNHEY and CDR2 SMNVEV (reference sequence). The repertoire was sequenced with immunoSEQ multiplex PCR; TCRdb's copy has only in-frame clones and lacks some. The table shows roughly 92,000 clones, with around 91% occurring only once. Sequences were derived from peripheral blood, sampled on day 0 of AZD1222 vaccination. This clonotype was obtained from an adult in good health. This sequence joins TRBV27 and TRBJ2-3; 11 nucleotides match TRBD2. DNA for the CDR3: TGTGCCAGCAGCCCGGGACTAGCGGACACAGATACGCAGTATTTT. Its translation is CASSPGLADTDTQYF.